This T cell receptor beta chain was found in a study of long-term antiretroviral therapy in people with HIV. This was the immunoSEQ v3.0 assay at survey level. What sequencing targeted per sample was about 35,000-55,000 T-cell genomes. Repertoires were generated with immunoSEQ multiplex PCR, while TCRdb's copy carries only in-frame clones and drops some. The table has around 29,000 clones, more than 85% seen once. Germline CDR1 is MNHNS and CDR2 is SASEGT. Deletions cut 10 bases from V and 5 bases from J, with 14 bases between. The CDR3 spans 13 residues. The input for sequencing was unsorted PBMCs, taken approximately 6.3 years after starting antiretroviral therapy. The V gene is TRBV6-1, the J gene TRBJ1-4, with a weak D call TRBD1 (5 bases). The TCR comes from a woman in her thirties or forties with HIV. CDR3 protein: CATAGQLNEKLFF. For the CDR3, the DNA is TGTGCCACGGCGGGGCAGCTAAATGAAAAACTGTTTTTT.